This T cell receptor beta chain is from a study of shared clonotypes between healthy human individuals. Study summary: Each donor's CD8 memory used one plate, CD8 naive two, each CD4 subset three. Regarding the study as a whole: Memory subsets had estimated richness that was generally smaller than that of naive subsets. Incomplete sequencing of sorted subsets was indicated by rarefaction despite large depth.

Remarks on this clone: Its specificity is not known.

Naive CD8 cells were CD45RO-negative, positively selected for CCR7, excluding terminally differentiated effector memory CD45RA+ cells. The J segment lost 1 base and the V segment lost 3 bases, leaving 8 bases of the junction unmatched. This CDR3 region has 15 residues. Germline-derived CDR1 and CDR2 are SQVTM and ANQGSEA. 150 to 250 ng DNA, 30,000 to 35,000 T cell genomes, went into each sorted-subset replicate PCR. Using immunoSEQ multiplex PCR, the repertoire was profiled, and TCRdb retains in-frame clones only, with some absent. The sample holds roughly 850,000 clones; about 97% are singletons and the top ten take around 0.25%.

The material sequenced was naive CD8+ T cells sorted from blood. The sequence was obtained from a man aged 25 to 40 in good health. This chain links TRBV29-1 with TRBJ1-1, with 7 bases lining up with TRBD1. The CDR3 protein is CSVDPGQVENTEAFF. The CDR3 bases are TGCAGCGTTGACCCCGGACAGGTTGAGAACACTGAAGCTTTCTTT.